Listed below are T cell receptor beta chains from one sample, sequenced in a study of cytomegalovirus exposure and HLA in healthy donors. TCRdb's table, derived via immunoSEQ multiplex PCR, lists solely in-frame clones and lacks some. The data contain some 180,000 clones, 77% of them singletons. Sequencing used PBMCs. These receptors all stem from a woman in her fifties or sixties in good health and CMV-seropositive. CDR3s include the opening cysteine and the closing phenylalanine or tryptophan. Each record gives: CDR3 DNA, CDR3 protein, clone size, V gene, D gene, J gene. A D gene is named only where the DNA matches it firmly. A row's size may be missing; if present it is once, few, many or a size class.

CDR3 DNA: TGTGCCAGCTCACCCCCCCCACGGCAAGAGACCCAGTACTTC; CDR3 protein: CASSPPPRQETQYF; clone size: .; V gene: TRBV18; D gene: .; J gene: TRBJ2-5
CDR3 DNA: TGTGCCAGCTCACGACCACAGAACACTGAAGCTTTCTTT; CDR3 protein: CASSRPQNTEAFF; clone size: .; V gene: TRBV18; D gene: .; J gene: TRBJ1-1
CDR3 DNA: TGTGCCAGCAGTTACTCGGGCGGGGAGGCGGAGACCCAGTACTTC; CDR3 protein: CASSYSGGEAETQYF; clone size: few; V gene: TRBV6-5; D gene: .; J gene: TRBJ2-5
CDR3 DNA: TGTGCCAGTAGCGTCGGGACAGCGGGTGGAAACACCATATATTTT; CDR3 protein: CASSVGTAGGNTIYF; clone size: .; V gene: TRBV19; D gene: TRBD1; J gene: TRBJ1-3
CDR3 DNA: TGTGCCAGCAGCTACGACTATGAGCAGTTCTTC; CDR3 protein: CASSYDYEQFF; clone size: .; V gene: TRBV6-6; D gene: .; J gene: TRBJ2-1
CDR3 DNA: TGTGCCAGCAGCCAAGATCCAGCAGGGGGCACAGATACGCAGTATTTT; CDR3 protein: CASSQDPAGGTDTQYF; clone size: once; V gene: TRBV4-2; D gene: .; J gene: TRBJ2-3
CDR3 DNA: TGTGCCAGCAGCTTAGCAGCGGGGGCAAACGAGCAGTACTTC; CDR3 protein: CASSLAAGANEQYF; clone size: .; V gene: TRBV7-2; D gene: TRBD2; J gene: TRBJ2-7
CDR3 DNA: TGTGCCATCAGGGAGACAGGGAAAGGGGGAAGGACTAACTATGGCTACACCTTC; CDR3 protein: CAIRETGKGGRTNYGYTF; clone size: .; V gene: TRBV10-3; D gene: TRBD1; J gene: TRBJ1-2
CDR3 DNA: TGTGCCAGGAATATGGGACAGAACTACGAGCAGTACTTC; CDR3 protein: CARNMGQNYEQYF; clone size: .; V gene: TRBV6-6; D gene: TRBD1; J gene: TRBJ2-7
CDR3 DNA: TGTGCCAGCAGTAGATCAGGTTCCTCCTACGAGCAGTACTTC; CDR3 protein: CASSRSGSSYEQYF; clone size: few; V gene: TRBV6-6; D gene: .; J gene: TRBJ2-7
CDR3 DNA: TGCGCCAGCAGCCAAGGGTTCGGCGGGGCAGATACGCAGTATTTT; CDR3 protein: CASSQGFGGADTQYF; clone size: .; V gene: TRBV4-3; D gene: .; J gene: TRBJ2-3
CDR3 DNA: TGCGCCAGCAGCGTGACAGACAATGAGCAGTTCTTC; CDR3 protein: CASSVTDNEQFF; clone size: few; V gene: TRBV5-1; D gene: .; J gene: TRBJ2-1
CDR3 DNA: TGTGCCAGCAGCTTAGACACAGGGAAATTCAATCAGCCCCAGCATTTT; CDR3 protein: CASSLDTGKFNQPQHF; clone size: .; V gene: TRBV7-9; D gene: .; J gene: TRBJ1-5
CDR3 DNA: TGTGCCAGCAGGGCCTCCGGGACAGGGGGAGGCTACACCTTC; CDR3 protein: CASRASGTGGGYTF; clone size: .; V gene: TRBV9; D gene: TRBD1; J gene: TRBJ1-2
CDR3 DNA: TGCGCCAGCAGCTTGGGTCCTAGCGGGAGCGATGAGCAGTTCTTC; CDR3 protein: CASSLGPSGSDEQFF; clone size: .; V gene: TRBV5-1; D gene: TRBD2; J gene: TRBJ2-1
CDR3 DNA: TGTGCCAGCTCACCAGAGACAGGGTACAATCAGCCCCAGCATTTT; CDR3 protein: CASSPETGYNQPQHF; clone size: .; V gene: TRBV18; D gene: TRBD1; J gene: TRBJ1-5
CDR3 DNA: TGTGCCAGCAGCGCCAAAGGACAGGGGGTCCGGACTGAAGCTTTCTTT; CDR3 protein: CASSAKGQGVRTEAFF; clone size: .; V gene: TRBV9; D gene: TRBD1; J gene: TRBJ1-1
CDR3 DNA: TGTGCCAGCAGTGGCCCAAGGGGCGAAGCGTTGAACTCACCCCTCCACTTT; CDR3 protein: CASSGPRGEALNSPLHF; clone size: .; V gene: TRBV2; D gene: .; J gene: TRBJ1-6
CDR3 DNA: TGTGCCAGCAGTTACTCGATACAGGGATTCGCTGAAGCTTTCTTT; CDR3 protein: CASSYSIQGFAEAFF; clone size: few; V gene: TRBV6-6; D gene: .; J gene: TRBJ1-1
CDR3 DNA: TGTGCCAGCAGCGAACAGGGGTTGAACACTGAAGCTTTCTTT; CDR3 protein: CASSEQGLNTEAFF; clone size: .; V gene: TRBV9; D gene: TRBD1; J gene: TRBJ1-1
CDR3 DNA: TGTGCCAGCAGCTTGGGGTCAGGGGCGACTAATGAAAAACTGTTTTTT; CDR3 protein: CASSLGSGATNEKLFF; clone size: .; V gene: TRBV5-8; D gene: .; J gene: TRBJ1-4
CDR3 DNA: TGTGCCAGCAGCTTAGCGCCCGACATGAGCAATCAGCCCCAGCATTTT; CDR3 protein: CASSLAPDMSNQPQHF; clone size: .; V gene: TRBV7-2; D gene: .; J gene: TRBJ1-5
CDR3 DNA: TGTGCCAGCAGACCCGGACAGTTCTATGGCTACACCTTC; CDR3 protein: CASRPGQFYGYTF; clone size: few; V gene: TRBV6-5; D gene: .; J gene: TRBJ1-2
CDR3 DNA: TGTGCCTGGATCGGCGGGATCTCCTACGAGCAGTACTTC; CDR3 protein: CAWIGGISYEQYF; clone size: .; V gene: TRBV30; D gene: .; J gene: TRBJ2-7
CDR3 DNA: TGTGCCAGCAGTGCCGTCCCAGGGTCATCTGAAGCTTTCTTT; CDR3 protein: CASSAVPGSSEAFF; clone size: .; V gene: TRBV28; D gene: .; J gene: TRBJ1-1
CDR3 DNA: TGTGCCAGCAGCGATACTAGAGAAGAGACCCAGTACTTC; CDR3 protein: CASSDTREETQYF; clone size: .; V gene: TRBV7-2; D gene: .; J gene: TRBJ2-5
CDR3 DNA: TGTGCCAGCAGATCCCAGGGGGCGGGGGAGACCCAGTACTTC; CDR3 protein: CASRSQGAGETQYF; clone size: .; V gene: TRBV6-6; D gene: TRBD1; J gene: TRBJ2-5
CDR3 DNA: TGCGCCAGCAGCCCCAAGGGGACAGGGGACTACGAGCAGTACTTC; CDR3 protein: CASSPKGTGDYEQYF; clone size: .; V gene: TRBV5-1; D gene: TRBD1; J gene: TRBJ2-7
CDR3 DNA: TGTGCCAGCAGTTTAGGGGGTAGTGGGAGCGGGGGCACAGATACGCAGTATTTT; CDR3 protein: CASSLGGSGSGGTDTQYF; clone size: few; V gene: TRBV28; D gene: TRBD2; J gene: TRBJ2-3
CDR3 DNA: TGTGCCTGGAGCCAACAGGGCCCGGGGCAAGAGACCCAGTACTTC; CDR3 protein: CAWSQQGPGQETQYF; clone size: .; V gene: TRBV30; D gene: .; J gene: TRBJ2-5
CDR3 DNA: TGTGCCAGCTCATCGCTAGCGGGAAACTCCTACAATGAGCAGTTCTTC; CDR3 protein: CASSSLAGNSYNEQFF; clone size: .; V gene: TRBV18; D gene: TRBD2; J gene: TRBJ2-1
CDR3 DNA: TGTGCCAGCAGCTCAGGGGGAACTGAAGCTTTCTTT; CDR3 protein: CASSSGGTEAFF; clone size: .; V gene: TRBV28; D gene: TRBD1; J gene: TRBJ1-1
CDR3 DNA: TGTGCCTGGGAGACTGGCCAAGATACGCAGTATTTT; CDR3 protein: CAWETGQDTQYF; clone size: .; V gene: TRBV30; D gene: .; J gene: TRBJ2-3
CDR3 DNA: TGTGCCAGCAGAGAAGGTGACAGGGGTTCCTACGAGCAGTACTTC; CDR3 protein: CASREGDRGSYEQYF; clone size: .; V gene: TRBV2; D gene: TRBD1; J gene: TRBJ2-7
CDR3 DNA: TGTGCCAGTAGTATAGGTGCCACAGGGGGGTTCTACGAGCAGTACTTC; CDR3 protein: CASSIGATGGFYEQYF; clone size: .; V gene: TRBV19; D gene: TRBD1; J gene: TRBJ2-7
CDR3 DNA: TGTGCCAGCAGCCCAGCTGGTGGACATTTGAACACTGAAGCTTTCTTT; CDR3 protein: CASSPAGGHLNTEAFF; clone size: .; V gene: TRBV7-3; D gene: .; J gene: TRBJ1-1
CDR3 DNA: TGTGCCAGCAGCAAAGGGGGGACTAGCTCCTACGAGCAGTACTTC; CDR3 protein: CASSKGGTSSYEQYF; clone size: .; V gene: TRBV28; D gene: TRBD2; J gene: TRBJ2-7
CDR3 DNA: TGTGCCAGCAGTGAGGTGGGGAGGAACACTGAAGCTTTCTTT; CDR3 protein: CASSEVGRNTEAFF; clone size: .; V gene: TRBV25-1; D gene: .; J gene: TRBJ1-1
CDR3 DNA: TGTGCCAGCAGCCCCCGGGGGGGCGTGTGGTACAATGAGCAGTTCTTC; CDR3 protein: CASSPRGGVWYNEQFF; clone size: .; V gene: TRBV7-8; D gene: TRBD2; J gene: TRBJ2-1
CDR3 DNA: TGCGCCAGCAGCTTTCAACGCGGGGGCACCTACAATGAGCAGTTCTTC; CDR3 protein: CASSFQRGGTYNEQFF; clone size: .; V gene: TRBV5-1; D gene: .; J gene: TRBJ2-1
CDR3 DNA: TGTGCCAGTAGTATAGTTGGCAGGGGGCGCTGGTCCAAAAACATTCAGTACTTC; CDR3 protein: CASSIVGRGRWSKNIQYF; clone size: few; V gene: TRBV19; D gene: TRBD1; J gene: TRBJ2-4
CDR3 DNA: TGTGCCAGCAGCTTGATGGGGGCGCAGGTCAATCAGCCCCAGCATTTT; CDR3 protein: CASSLMGAQVNQPQHF; clone size: .; V gene: TRBV5-5; D gene: .; J gene: TRBJ1-5
CDR3 DNA: TGTGCCTGGAGTAATAATAACTTAGATGAGCAGTTCTTC; CDR3 protein: CAWSNNNLDEQFF; clone size: .; V gene: TRBV30; D gene: .; J gene: TRBJ2-1
CDR3 DNA: TGTGCCAGCAGCCGGACCGGGACTCTACAAGAGACCCAGTACTTC; CDR3 protein: CASSRTGTLQETQYF; clone size: few; V gene: TRBV5-8; D gene: .; J gene: TRBJ2-5
CDR3 DNA: TGTGCCAGCAGCCCATTAGGCAGGGGGCCAACTAGCACAGATACGCAGTATTTT; CDR3 protein: CASSPLGRGPTSTDTQYF; clone size: .; V gene: TRBV7-8; D gene: TRBD1; J gene: TRBJ2-3
CDR3 DNA: TGTGCCAGCAGCCCCACACGGCGGGGGGTCCTTAGGAGCACAGATACGCAGTATTTT; CDR3 protein: CASSPTRRGVLRSTDTQYF; clone size: .; V gene: TRBV7-8; D gene: TRBD2; J gene: TRBJ2-3
CDR3 DNA: TGTGCCAGCAGCTTAGGGACAGGGCCATACAATGAGCAGTTCTTC; CDR3 protein: CASSLGTGPYNEQFF; clone size: few; V gene: TRBV7-3; D gene: TRBD1; J gene: TRBJ2-1
CDR3 DNA: TGTGCCAGCAGCGGACTCGAAGAAAAACTGTTTTTT; CDR3 protein: CASSGLEEKLFF; clone size: once; V gene: TRBV28; D gene: .; J gene: TRBJ1-4
CDR3 DNA: TGTGCCAGCAGCATATCGGGACTAGGAAGAGAGAATGAGCAGTTCTTC; CDR3 protein: CASSISGLGRENEQFF; clone size: .; V gene: TRBV11-3; D gene: TRBD2; J gene: TRBJ2-1
CDR3 DNA: TGCAGCGTTGAAGATCCACCTCAGGGTCCCACTAACTATGGCTACACCTTC; CDR3 protein: CSVEDPPQGPTNYGYTF; clone size: .; V gene: TRBV29-1; D gene: .; J gene: TRBJ1-2
CDR3 DNA: TGCAGCGTCCCGAGGGGGACGGGAGGGCCGGGGGAGACCCAGTACTTC; CDR3 protein: CSVPRGTGGPGETQYF; clone size: .; V gene: TRBV29-1; D gene: TRBD2; J gene: TRBJ2-5
CDR3 DNA: TGTGCCAGCAGCTTACGTCCTGGACAGAGCACAGATACGCAGTATTTT; CDR3 protein: CASSLRPGQSTDTQYF; clone size: few; V gene: TRBV7-6; D gene: .; J gene: TRBJ2-3
CDR3 DNA: TGTGCCACCAGCGGGACAAGAGAGACCCAGTACTTC; CDR3 protein: CATSGTRETQYF; clone size: .; V gene: TRBV10-3; D gene: .; J gene: TRBJ2-5
CDR3 DNA: TGTGCCAGCAGCTTGCCCCCGACTGTTAGCTACGAGCAGTACTTC; CDR3 protein: CASSLPPTVSYEQYF; clone size: .; V gene: TRBV5-4; D gene: .; J gene: TRBJ2-7